Here is one T cell receptor (beta chain) with its context. Its cognate antigen is unknown. Trimming at V came to 4 bases and at J to 0 bases, leaving 10 bases not matched to a gene. The CDR3 has 17 residues. Germline assignment: CDR1 SQVTM and CDR2 ANQGSEA. The data were taken from a study of CD8 T cells in Susac syndrome. Study as a whole: At blood draw, Susac syndrome patients were therapy-naive, on corticosteroids, or on intravenous immunoglobulin alone. Study-level results: The CD4+ T cell repertoires that were profiled in Susac syndrome showed no clonal expansion.

TCR beta from blood CD8+ and CD4+ T cells was sequenced. RNA totalling about 0.5 to 1 ug underwent reverse transcription with random hexamers. With immunoSEQ multiplex PCR, TCR beta CDR3 was amplified across 54 Vbeta and 13 Jbeta. TCRdb re-derived calls from the immunoSEQ multiplex PCR reads in MiXCR, one entry per CDR3 protein. Of 150,000 to 200,000 distinct CDR3 sequences listed, approximately 96% are singletons. The sequence was collected from a human donor with Susac syndrome. The chain recombines TRBV29-1 with TRBJ1-4; 8 bases map to TRBD1. The sample consisted of CD4+ T cells from PBMCs. In DNA, the CDR3 is TGCAGCGTTGTTGGTCGGACAGGGCCCTCAACTAATGAAAAACTGTTTTTT. Protein sequence: CSVVGRTGPSTNEKLFF.